This T cell receptor (beta chain) originates from a study of blood T cell repertoires in COVID-19. Germline CDR1 reads SGHTA; CDR2 reads FQGTGA. The V and J ends lost 5 bases and 7 bases, in that order; junction bases with no gene match: 10. This CDR3 spans 15 amino acids. Sequencing was performed with immunoSEQ multiplex PCR; in TCRdb, only in-frame clones are kept and a portion is missing. This table has about 190,000 clones, roughly 89% appearing once. The chain has TRBV7-3 and TRBJ2-1; TRBD2 matches at 8 bases. This TCR came from a woman in her twenties or thirties who had been exposed to COVID-19. Sequencing was carried out using PBMCs or T cells enriched from blood (not recorded which). CDR3 sequence: CASSPSGSGGNEQFF. CDR3 coding DNA: TGTGCCAGCAGCCCTAGCGGGTCCGGTGGGAATGAGCAGTTCTTC.